Sequencing of this TCR beta chain was carried out in a study of human T cells and chemical hapten exposure. The study's findings and limits: TCRs exceeding a frequency of 1 in 1000 stayed unchanged under DPC sensitization.

The CDR3 is made up of 16 amino acids. V lost 2 bases and J 0 bases, leaving 8 bases between the germline ends. The germline CDR1 and CDR2 sequences are MDHEN and SYDVKM. This clonotype was recorded at least ten times. Its antigen is not known. The time point was: healthy volunteer bleed at 2 weeks. RNA extraction used unfractionated whole blood as the source of total RNA. The library labeled individual cDNA molecules by adding unique molecular identifiers to them. MiXCR, applied by TCRdb to the RACE reads, yields one record per CDR3 protein. The sample has more than 70,000 distinct CDR3 sequences; 8.5% to 9% are singletons.

The V call is TRBV28, the J call TRBJ1-6; D not certain. The source of this sequence is a female donor in good health. Some clones in this sample may be carry-over from other donors' samples. Material: whole blood. The CDR3 bases are TGTGCCAGCAGTTTAACCAAAAGCTCCTATAATTCACCCCTCCACTTT. This gives the protein CASSLTKSSYNSPLHF.